What follows are 17 T cell receptor beta chains derived from one specimen sequenced in a study of cytomegalovirus exposure and HLA in healthy donors. PCR was performed using 60 Vbeta and 13 Jbeta primers. Produced via immunoSEQ multiplex PCR; TCRdb's table is partial and in-frame only. Among about 63,000 clones, roughly 67% were seen once, and the ten largest hold around 5.4%. The sample was PBMCs. The source is a man aged 45-65 years in good health and CMV-seronegative.

The V call is TRBV30, the J call TRBJ2-3; 7 nucleotides agree with TRBD2. Losses at the gene ends were 5 bases for V and 8 bases for J; bases not matched to a gene: 10. Looked up from germline, CDR1 is GTSNPN and CDR2 is SVGIG (reference sequence). The CDR3 has 13 amino acids. DNA for the CDR3: TGTGCCTGGGGCCCGGGGAGGGTTGGTACGCAGTATTTT. Its protein product is CAWGPGRVGTQYF.

This chain uses TRBV9 with TRBJ2-3, with D possibly TRBD2 on 7 matching bases. Germline loops: CDR1 SGDLS, CDR2 YYNGEE. V lost 2 bases and J lost 6, with 19 bases in between. The CDR3 extends over 16 amino acids. CDR3 amino acids: CASSVPRVGGPDTQYF. DNA of the CDR3: TGTGCCAGCAGCGTTCCCCGCGTGGGGGGGCCGGATACGCAGTATTTT.

The gene calls are TRBV5-1 and TRBJ1-2; TRBD1 matches 12 bases. Germline V CDR1 and CDR2: SGHRS, YFSETQ. This CDR3 region has 15 residues. The V gene end was trimmed by 0 bases and the J gene end by 8 bases; junction bases not matched to a gene: 5. CDR3 nucleotide sequence: TGCGCCAGCAGCTTGGGGGGACAGGGGGCGACCGGCTACACCTTC. Its protein product is CASSLGGQGATGYTF.

This chain joins TRBV6-5 and TRBJ1-2; 7 bases map to TRBD1. Germline CDR1 reads MNHEY; CDR2 reads SVGAGI. The ends lost 6 bases at V and 4 bases at J; junction bases unmatched: 8. The CDR3 sequence is 14 residues long. The CDR3 reads CASREDHRGYGYTF. The CDR3 DNA reads TGTGCCAGCAGGGAAGACCACAGGGGCTATGGCTACACCTTC.

V is TRBV29-1 and J is TRBJ1-2, with a tentative D call TRBD1 (5 bases). CDR3 size: 18 residues. Germline assignment: CDR1 SQVTM and CDR2 ANQGSEA. Trimming left V 4 bases short and J 1 base short, with 25 bases between. The CDR3 spells CSVVLIRGFTRDNYGYTF. CDR3 DNA sequence: TGCAGCGTTGTCCTGATCCGGGGGTTTACCCGGGATAACTATGGCTACACCTTC.

This clone was seen only a few times. The gene calls are TRBV5-1 and TRBJ2-5; 8 bases map to TRBD1. The germline gives CDR1 SGHRS, CDR2 YFSETQ. J lost 2 bases, V lost 4 bases, and 7 bases had no gene match. This CDR3 has 15 residues. CDR3 in DNA: TGCGCCAGCAGCGACGGACAGGGCCCGCAAGAGACCCAGTACTTC. It translates to CASSDGQGPQETQYF.

CDR3 sequence (DNA): TGTGCCAGCTCACCAGGGGCCAGGGCTGATGGCTACACCTTC. Its protein is CASSPGARADGYTF. The rearrangement uses TRBV18 and TRBJ1-2, with TRBD1 as a possible D gene (5 bases). Per germline, CDR1 KGHSH and CDR2 LQKENI. The CDR3 extends over 14 amino acids. V lost 2 bases and J 6 bases, leaving 13 bases between the germline ends.

By frequency in the sample, this clone is medium-sized. The chain employs TRBV6-6 and TRBJ1-1, with D perhaps matching TRBD1 (5 bases). This CDR3 has 12 residues. With 6 bases removed from V and 4 bases from J, the gap between germline ends came to 9 bases. CDR1 MNHNY and CDR2 SVGAGI come from the germline V gene (reference sequence). The CDR3 here is CASSLDSTEAFF. The CDR3 DNA follows: TGTGCCAGCAGCCTCGACAGCACTGAAGCTTTCTTT.

This clone appeared a single time. The V gene is TRBV11-2, the J gene TRBJ2-1; 8 nucleotides match TRBD2. V lost 2 bases to trimming and J lost 7 bases; unmatched junction nucleotides: 7. The CDR3 contains 15 residues. Germline values: CDR1 SGHAT, CDR2 FQNNGV. The DNA for the CDR3 is TGTGCCAGCAGCTTAAAATCCGGGGGGGTAAATGAGCAGTTCTTC. Encoded protein: CASSLKSGGVNEQFF.

The chain links TRBV29-1 to TRBJ2-2; D possibly corresponds to TRBD1 (6 bases). This CDR3 spans 13 amino acids. With 4 bases removed from V and 2 bases from J, the gap between germline ends came to 8 bases. Germline V CDR1 and CDR2: SQVTM, ANQGSEA. This CDR3 is CSVGQVNTGELFF. The CDR3 DNA is TGCAGCGTTGGACAGGTTAACACCGGGGAGCTGTTTTTT.

The chain links TRBV15 to TRBJ1-2; 8 positions match TRBD1. The length of the CDR3 is 18 residues. After removal of 1 base from V and 3 bases from J, the junction contained 13 bases not matched to a gene. Germline-derived CDR1 and CDR2 are LNHNV and YYDKDF (reference sequence). The CDR3 DNA reads as TGTGCCACCAGCAGAGGAAAAATAGCCAGGGGGCCTCACTATGGCTACACCTTC. Its protein is CATSRGKIARGPHYGYTF.

This chain uses TRBV6-5 with TRBJ2-7, with D perhaps matching TRBD1 (6 bases). This CDR3 comprises 14 residues. Per the germline V gene, CDR1 is MNHEY and CDR2 is SVGAGI. V lost 5 bases to trimming and J lost 1 base, with 12 bases between them. The CDR3 coding sequence is TGTGCCAGCAGTCGGGGACACCGATCCTACGAGCAGTACTTC. Translating it yields CASSRGHRSYEQYF.

The chain has TRBV11-2 and TRBJ1-1, with TRBD1 identical over 8 bases. The CDR3 runs 15 residues. Germline trimming cut 5 bases from V and 7 bases from J; bases unmatched to any gene: 12. The V gene's germline CDR1 is SGHAT and CDR2 FQNNGV. CDR3 amino acids: CASSARQGKSIEAFF. The CDR3 nucleotides are TGTGCCAGCAGCGCCCGACAGGGGAAGAGTATTGAAGCTTTCTTT.

V is TRBV5-1 and J is TRBJ1-6; 7 bases agree with TRBD1. V gave up 0 bases and J gave up 10 bases; unmatched junction bases: 4. Germline V gene lookup returns CDR1 SGHRS and CDR2 YFSETQ. The CDR3 covers 14 residues. The CDR3 region has the DNA TGCGCCAGCAGCTTGGGGCAGGGGGGATCACCCCTCCACTTT. As protein: CASSLGQGGSPLHF. Combining the CDR3 with reference TRBV5-1 and TRBJ1-6 gives the whole variable domain KAGVTQTPRYLIKTRGQQVTLSCSPISGHRSVSWYQQTPGQGLQFLFEYFSETQRNKGNFPGRFSGRQFSNSRSEMNVSTLELGDSALYLCASSLGQGGSPLHFGNGTRLTVT.

Only a few counts were recorded for this clone. This sequence joins TRBV7-9 and TRBJ2-1, with 7 bases lining up with TRBD2. Germline trimming cut 5 bases from V and 8 bases from J; bases unmatched to any gene: 9. The CDR3 runs 14 residues. Germline V lookup: CDR1 SEHNR, CDR2 FQNEAQ (reference sequence). CDR3 in DNA: TGTGCCAGCAGCGCCCGACTAGCATCTCATGAGCAGTTCTTC. Amino acid sequence: CASSARLASHEQFF.

The chain joins TRBV27 to TRBJ1-2; 9 positions match TRBD1. This CDR3 region has 15 residues. V dropped 4 bases and J dropped 3; count of bases not matched to a gene: 6. Germline CDR1 and CDR2: MNHEY and SMNVEV (reference sequence). The CDR3 nucleotides read TGTGCCAGCAGTTCCCCGACAGGGGGTCACTATGGCTACACCTTC. It yields the protein CASSSPTGGHYGYTF.

This clone has more than one count but fewer than ten. V and J are TRBV2 and TRBJ2-1, with a tentative D call TRBD1 (6 bases). Germline V CDR1 and CDR2: SNHLY, FYNNEI. The CDR3 spans 14 residues. With 1 base removed from V and 10 bases from J, the gap between germline ends came to 14 bases. This chain's CDR3 is CASSEVRKTGEQFF. The CDR3 DNA reads as TGTGCCAGCAGTGAAGTTCGGAAGACAGGCGAGCAGTTCTTC. Supplemented by reference TRBV2 and TRBJ2-1, the full variable domain reads EPEVTQTPSHQVTQMGQEVILRCVPISNHLYFYWYRQILGQKVEFLVSFYNNEISEKSEIFDDQFSVERPDGSNFTLKIRSTKLEDSAMYFCASSEVRKTGEQFFGPGTRLTVL.